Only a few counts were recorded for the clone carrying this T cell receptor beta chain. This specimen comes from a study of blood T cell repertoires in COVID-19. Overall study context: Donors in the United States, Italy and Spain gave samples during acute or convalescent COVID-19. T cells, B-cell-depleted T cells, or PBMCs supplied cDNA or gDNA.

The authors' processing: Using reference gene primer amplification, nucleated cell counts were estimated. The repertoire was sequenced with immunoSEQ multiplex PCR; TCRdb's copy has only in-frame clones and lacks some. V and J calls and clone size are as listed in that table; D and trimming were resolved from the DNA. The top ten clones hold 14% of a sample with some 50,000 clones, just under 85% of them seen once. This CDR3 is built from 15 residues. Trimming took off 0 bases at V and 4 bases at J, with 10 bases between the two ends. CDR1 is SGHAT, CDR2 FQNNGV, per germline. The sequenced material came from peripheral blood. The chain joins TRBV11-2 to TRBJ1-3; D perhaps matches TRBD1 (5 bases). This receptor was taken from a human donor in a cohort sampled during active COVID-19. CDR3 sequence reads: CASSLDQGLGNTIYF. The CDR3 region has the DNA TGTGCCAGCAGCTTAGACCAGGGTCTCGGAAACACCATATATTTT.